These 24 T cell receptor beta chains originate from one sample sequenced in a study of T cells in localized non-small cell lung cancer. The table came from immunoSEQ multiplex PCR; TCRdb's copy has only in-frame clones and leaves some out. The sample carries tens of thousands of clones, approximately 90% recorded once. This specimen was peripheral blood, taken before any cancer treatment. The receptors here all came from an older female donor with stage III squamous cell lung carcinoma.

This clone was detected a few times. This chain connects TRBV14 to TRBJ2-7; D not resolved. The CDR3 spans 12 residues. Trimming removed 0 bases from V and 10 bases from J, with 10 bases in between. Germline lookup yields CDR1 SGHDN and CDR2 FVKESK. CDR3 protein: CASSQDRTAQYF. In DNA, the CDR3 is TGTGCCAGCAGCCAAGATCGTACAGCCCAGTACTTC. The variable domain in full, completed from reference TRBV14 and TRBJ2-7, reads EAGVTQFPSHSVIEKGQTVTLRCDPISGHDNLYWYRRVMGKEIKFLLHFVKESKQDESGMPNNRFLAERTGGTYSTLKVQPAELEDSGVYFCASSQDRTAQYFGPGTRLTVT.

The chain's CDR3 is CASSLPETSGISSYEQYF. For the CDR3, the DNA is TGTGCCAGCAGCTTACCCGAGACTAGCGGAATTAGCTCCTACGAGCAGTACTTC. The rearrangement links TRBV7-2 to TRBJ2-7; 9 bases map to TRBD2. J was trimmed by 0 bases and V by 2 bases; bases with no gene match: 11. This CDR3 region has 18 residues. Germline V CDR1 and CDR2: SGHTA, FQGNSA.

The chain carries TRBV7-3 and TRBJ2-1, with TRBD2 matching 9 bases. This CDR3 has 15 residues. The germline CDR1 and CDR2 sequences are SGHTA and FQGTGA. Unmatched junction bases numbered 8, after V lost 3 bases and J lost 8 bases. The CDR3 here is CASSFLVAGAHEQFF. In nucleotides, the CDR3 is TGTGCCAGCAGCTTTCTCGTAGCGGGAGCCCATGAGCAGTTCTTC.

There are a few counts of this clone. The V call is TRBV2, the J call TRBJ2-6; D gene unclear. This CDR3 comprises 14 residues. Per germline, CDR1 SNHLY and CDR2 FYNNEI. Trimming shortened V by 5 bases and J by 0 bases, and 5 bases separated the two germline ends. CDR3 DNA: TGTGCCAGCAGTCTCAGCTCTGGGGCCAACGTCCTGACTTTC. Translated, it gives CASSLSSGANVLTF.

This chain uses TRBV6-1 with TRBJ2-7; TRBD1 matches 8 bases. CDR3 size: 14 residues. The germline CDR1 and CDR2 sequences are MNHNS and SASEGT. Losses at the gene ends were 7 bases for V and 2 bases for J; bases not matched to a gene: 7. The CDR3 nucleotides are TGTGCCAGCATCCGAGGGACAGGAGCCTACGAGCAGTACTTC. This encodes CASIRGTGAYEQYF.

The chain carries TRBV10-2 and TRBJ1-2, with D uncertain. The ends were cut back, 4 bases at V and 4 bases at J, with 7 bases in the middle. The length of the CDR3 is 12 residues. The germline CDR1 and CDR2 sequences are WSHSY and SAAADI. The CDR3, as DNA: TGCGCCAGCAGTGCTGAGGGCTATGGCTACACCTTC. This sequence encodes CASSAEGYGYTF.

This chain links TRBV9 with TRBJ1-1; D ambiguous. CDR1 and CDR2 (germline): SGDLS, YYNGEE. Trimming shortened V by 0 bases and J by 1 base, and 7 bases separated the two germline ends. This CDR3 spans 14 amino acids. In nucleotides, the CDR3 is TGTGCCAGCAGCGTAGATAACAGGAACACTGAAGCTTTCTTT. Its translation is CASSVDNRNTEAFF.

The rearrangement uses TRBV10-3 and TRBJ2-5; the D call may be TRBD1 or TRBD2 (5 bases each). The V gene's germline CDR1 is ENHRY and CDR2 SYGVKD. The CDR3 is 15 amino acids. V was pared by 0 bases and J by 2 bases, with 10 bases between. Here the CDR3 reads CAISESLAGQETQYF. DNA of the CDR3: TGTGCCATCAGTGAGTCTCTAGCAGGGCAAGAGACCCAGTACTTC.

The chain carries TRBV19 and TRBJ2-5, with D perhaps being TRBD1 or TRBD2 (6 bases each). The V end lost 4 bases, the J end lost 5 bases, and 17 bases lay between the germline ends. The CDR3 runs 15 residues. Germline V CDR1 and CDR2: LNHDA, SQIVND (reference sequence). The CDR3 loop reads CASSRAGHISETQYF. The CDR3, as DNA: TGTGCCAGTAGTAGGGCGGGACATATAAGCGAGACCCAGTACTTC.

This clone was observed a few times. The rearrangement joins TRBV5-6 to TRBJ1-2; D is perhaps TRBD1 (6 bases). Trimming left V 4 bases short and J 4 bases short, with 17 bases between. Germline CDR1 reads SGHDT; CDR2 reads YYEEEE. The CDR3 covers 15 residues. CDR3 residues: CASSVGQTLSYGYTF. Here the CDR3 DNA reads TGTGCCAGCAGCGTGGGACAAACCCTTAGCTATGGCTACACCTTC.

The chain recombines TRBV5-6 with TRBJ1-5; 7 bases agree with TRBD1. In germline, CDR1 is SGHDT, CDR2 YYEEEE. There are 16 residues in the CDR3. The junction had 9 bases not matched to a gene; V was cut back by 2 bases and J by 4 bases. This chain's CDR3 is CASSFTGTAPNQPQHF. The DNA for the CDR3 is TGTGCCAGCAGCTTTACCGGGACAGCGCCTAATCAGCCCCAGCATTTT.

The J gene is TRBJ2-4, the V gene TRBV7-2, with a weak D call TRBD1 (5 bases). CDR1 and CDR2 (germline): SGHTA, FQGNSA. V dropped 1 base and J dropped 4 bases, with 11 bases sitting between them. The CDR3 has 15 residues. In nucleotides, the CDR3 is TGTGCCAGCAGCTTAGAGGGGTCAGGGAAAAACATTCAGTACTTC. Translating it yields CASSLEGSGKNIQYF.

The gene calls are TRBV7-2 and TRBJ1-2; D not certain. This CDR3 has 12 amino acids. CDR1 is SGHTA, CDR2 FQGNSA, per germline. The ends were cut back, 5 bases at V and 1 base at J, with 5 bases in the middle. The CDR3, as DNA: TGTGCCAGCAGCCCCGGTAACTATGGCTACACCTTC. Translated, it gives CASSPGNYGYTF.

This chain joins TRBV19 and TRBJ1-1; possible D gene TRBD1, 6 bases. The CDR3 runs to 15 residues. V shed 5 bases and J shed 0 bases, with 13 bases lying between them. Germline CDR1 LNHDA, CDR2 SQIVND (reference sequence). DNA of the CDR3: TGTGCCAGTAGTTCTACAGGGAACATGAACACTGAAGCTTTCTTT. This sequence encodes CASSSTGNMNTEAFF.

The chain is built from TRBV9 and TRBJ2-4; D is possibly TRBD2 (5 bases). There are 15 residues in the CDR3. V was shortened by 2 bases and J by 4 bases, with 13 bases between the two germline ends. Germline assignment: CDR1 SGDLS and CDR2 YYNGEE. CDR3 coding DNA: TGTGCCAGCAGCGTCGAAGGCGGGCGGAAAAACATTCAGTACTTC. Translated: CASSVEGGRKNIQYF. Supplemented by reference TRBV9 and TRBJ2-4, the full variable domain reads DSGVTQTPKHLITATGQRVTLRCSPRSGDLSVYWYQQSLDQGLQFLIQYYNGEERAKGNILERFSAQQFPDLHSELNLSSLELGDSALYFCASSVEGGRKNIQYFGAGTRLSVL.

V and J are TRBV7-8 and TRBJ2-1, with a tentative D call TRBD2 (6 bases). This CDR3 has 13 residues. V gave up 5 bases and J gave up 6 bases, with 11 bases separating them. Per the germline V gene, CDR1 is SGHVS and CDR2 is FQNEAQ. The CDR3 loop is CASSPRLVNEQFF. DNA of the CDR3: TGTGCCAGCAGCCCCCGACTAGTCAATGAGCAGTTCTTC.

V is TRBV6-6 and J is TRBJ2-5; D ambiguous. V lost 4 bases to trimming and J lost 5 bases, with 11 bases between them. The CDR3 sequence is 13 residues long. CDR1 is MNHNY, CDR2 SVGAGI, per germline (reference sequence). The CDR3 is CASSSQQRETQYF. The CDR3 bases are TGTGCCAGCAGTTCACAACAAAGGGAGACCCAGTACTTC.

The V and J genes are TRBV28 and TRBJ1-2; D is unclear. CDR3 length: 12 residues. Trimming took 0 bases from V and 4 from J, leaving 3 bases between them. Germline V gene lookup returns CDR1 MDHEN and CDR2 SYDVKM. In DNA form, the CDR3 reads TGTGCCAGCAGTTTATGGCGCTATGGCTACACCTTC. Its translation is CASSLWRYGYTF.

This clone was observed a few times. The genes are TRBV19 and TRBJ1-2, with D perhaps matching TRBD1 (5 bases). Germline CDR1 and CDR2: LNHDA and SQIVND (reference sequence). The CDR3 is 18 residues long. The germline V and J ends were trimmed by 3 bases and 10 bases, with 30 bases remaining between them. This CDR3 is CASSISLIKRGPPRNYTF. The CDR3 DNA is TGTGCCAGTAGTATCTCGTTGATTAAGAGGGGACCTCCTCGGAACTACACCTTC.

CDR3 amino acids: CASSPLTTAMTGSNEKLFF. The DNA of the CDR3 is TGTGCCAGCTCACCTCTCACCACCGCGATGACAGGGAGTAATGAAAAACTGTTTTTT. This sequence joins TRBV18 and TRBJ1-4; 7 bases agree with TRBD1. The CDR3 totals 19 residues. V trimming: 3 bases; J trimming: 4 bases; junction bases outside the gene matches: 17. The germline V gene encodes CDR1 KGHSH and CDR2 LQKENI.

The chain links TRBV15 to TRBJ2-7; D gene uncertain. CDR1 is LNHNV, CDR2 YYDKDF, per germline (reference sequence). This CDR3 is built from 13 residues. Trimming took off 3 bases at V and 6 bases at J, with 12 bases between the two ends. The CDR3 region is CATSSVKVGEQYF. CDR3 in DNA: TGTGCCACCAGCAGTGTCAAGGTCGGCGAGCAGTACTTC.

The table lists this clone with a count of one. The V and J genes are TRBV5-4 and TRBJ1-2; 8 nucleotides align to TRBD1. CDR1 is SGHNT and CDR2 is YYREEE in the germline V gene (reference sequence). The trim removed 4 bases at V and 8 bases at J, leaving 19 bases unmatched. The CDR3 runs to 17 residues. CDR3 protein: CASSVRGRATGRVGYTF. CDR3 nucleotides: TGTGCCAGCAGCGTCAGGGGGCGAGCCACGGGACGAGTGGGCTACACCTTC.

This CDR3 is CASSVLPGGVGYTF. The CDR3, as DNA: TGTGCCAGCAGCGTTCTCCCAGGGGGCGTTGGCTACACCTTC. The rearrangement joins TRBV9 to TRBJ1-2; 8 bases match TRBD1. CDR3 length equals 14 residues. CDR1 and CDR2 (germline): SGDLS, YYNGEE. Unmatched junction bases numbered 7, after V lost 2 bases and J lost 7 bases.

This rearrangement joins TRBV28 to TRBJ2-7; possible D gene TRBD1, 6 bases. Trimming left V 6 bases short and J 2 bases short, with 14 bases between. Per germline, CDR1 MDHEN and CDR2 SYDVKM. The CDR3 spans 14 residues. The CDR3 DNA reads as TGTGCCAGCAGCCTAACAGGGCCCGCCTACGAGCAGTACTTC. Translating it yields CASSLTGPAYEQYF. The whole variable domain, filled in from reference TRBV28 and TRBJ2-7, reads DVKVTQSSRYLVKRTGEKVFLECVQDMDHENMFWYRQDPGLGLRLIYFSYDVKMKEKGDIPEGYSVSREKKERFSLILESASTNQTSMYLCASSLTGPAYEQYFGPGTRLTVT.